This is a list of T cell receptor beta chains from one sample in a study of OX40 agonist ivuxolimab in advanced cancers. The table came from immunoSEQ multiplex PCR; TCRdb's copy has only in-frame clones and leaves some out. The sample holds roughly 20,000 clones, 80% to 90% seen once. This material consisted of CD4+ or CD8+ T cells sorted from blood, taken in a trial of the OX40 agonist ivuxolimab. The receptors come from an adult with an advanced solid tumor such as melanoma, head and neck, liver or kidney cancer. Both conserved end residues are trimmed from each CDR3. Size is omitted from some rows. Given values are once, few, many or a class for expanded clones.

V gene,clone size,J gene,CDR3 protein
TRBV7-9,-,TRBJ2-1,ASSLSGSSYNEQF
TRBV19,medium-sized,TRBJ2-2,ATQETGELF
TRBV28,-,TRBJ1-5,ASWGQRGQPQH
TRBV6-4,-,TRBJ2-2,ASSDSGADTGELF
TRBV27,-,TRBJ2-2,ASSLSWGTGELF
TRBV28,-,TRBJ2-1,ASSLDSNEQF
TRBV4-1,-,TRBJ1-4,ASSQGSRVRWEKLF
TRBV25-1,-,TRBJ1-1,ASSGPTGNTEAF
TRBV6-5,-,TRBJ1-1,ASSVDGNTEAF
TRBV7-3,few,TRBJ2-5,ASSGDSPKETQY
TRBV13,-,TRBJ2-2,ASSYSGTGNTGELF
TRBV4-1,-,TRBJ2-3,ASSQDPTDTQY
TRBV4-1,-,TRBJ2-1,ASSPPTGYSYNEQF
TRBV28,-,TRBJ1-4,ASTTHRDRSNEKLF
TRBV27,medium-sized,TRBJ1-2,ASSPGASYGYT
TRBV7-9,once,TRBJ1-5,ASSLGQGENQPQH
TRBV28,-,TRBJ2-7,ASNSEPSGPYEQY
TRBV7-2,once,TRBJ2-1,ASSLDLVGVNEQF